This is a list of T cell receptor beta chains from one sample in a study of T cells in Graves' hyperthyroidism and ophthalmopathy. TCRdb reanalysed the multiplex PCR reads using MiXCR and keeps one entry per CDR3 protein. The sample records hundreds of thousands of distinct CDR3 sequences, roughly 15% being singletons. Material for sequencing was blood. The source of these receptors is a woman aged 45-60 years with Graves' ophthalmopathy. CDR3s include the opening cysteine and the closing phenylalanine or tryptophan. A D gene is named only where the DNA matches it firmly. Clone size is given for some rows only: seen once, a few or many times, or a class if the clone is expanded.

j_call: TRBJ2-5
d_call: TRBD1
v_call: TRBV28
clone_size: many
cdr3_aa: CASSSPTGYQETQYF
cdr3_nt: TGTGCCAGCAGTTCCCCGACAGGGTACCAAGAGACCCAGTACTTC

j_call: TRBJ1-6
d_call: -
v_call: TRBV12-3/TRBV12-4
clone_size: few
cdr3_aa: CASTNPTGGVNSPLHF
cdr3_nt: TGTGCCAGCACCAACCCTACGGGGGGGGTCAATTCACCCCTCCACTTT

j_call: TRBJ2-1
d_call: -
v_call: TRBV4-3
clone_size: many
cdr3_aa: CASSHGDLRHEQFF
cdr3_nt: TGCGCCAGCAGCCACGGGGACCTTCGCCATGAGCAGTTCTTC

j_call: TRBJ1-2
d_call: -
v_call: TRBV19
clone_size: -
cdr3_aa: CASSTRGLGPDYGYTF
cdr3_nt: TGTGCCAGTAGTACCCGAGGTCTGGGCCCCGACTATGGCTACACCTTC

j_call: TRBJ2-5
d_call: -
v_call: TRBV7-9
clone_size: -
cdr3_aa: CASNPSTGYVETQYF
cdr3_nt: TGTGCCAGCAACCCAAGTACAGGGTATGTCGAGACCCAGTACTTC

j_call: TRBJ2-3
d_call: -
v_call: TRBV29-1
clone_size: few
cdr3_aa: CSGVSTDTQYF
cdr3_nt: TGCAGCGGCGTTAGCACAGATACGCAGTATTTT

j_call: TRBJ2-5
d_call: TRBD2
v_call: TRBV4-3
clone_size: few
cdr3_aa: CASSQDQKRGRTQYF
cdr3_nt: TGCGCCAGCAGCCAAGATCAAAAGCGCGGGAGGACCCAGTACTTC

j_call: TRBJ2-1
d_call: -
v_call: TRBV11-2
clone_size: many
cdr3_aa: CASSLGWGEQFF
cdr3_nt: TGTGCCAGCAGCCTGGGATGGGGGGAGCAGTTCTTC

j_call: TRBJ2-3
d_call: -
v_call: TRBV6-1
clone_size: few
cdr3_aa: CASNSVELLADRDTQYF
cdr3_nt: TGTGCCAGCAATTCCGTGGAGCTGCTAGCTGACAGGGATACGCAGTATTTT

j_call: TRBJ2-1
d_call: -
v_call: TRBV7-9
clone_size: many
cdr3_aa: CASDEQGYNEQFF
cdr3_nt: TGTGCCAGCGACGAACAGGGATACAATGAGCAGTTCTTC

j_call: TRBJ2-2
d_call: -
v_call: TRBV2
clone_size: many
cdr3_aa: CASSDEVTGELFF
cdr3_nt: TGTGCCAGCAGTGACGAAGTCACCGGGGAGCTGTTTTTT

j_call: TRBJ2-2
d_call: -
v_call: TRBV29-1
clone_size: few
cdr3_aa: CSVEALGSVTGELFF
cdr3_nt: TGCAGCGTTGAAGCGTTAGGGAGCGTTACCGGGGAGCTGTTTTTT

j_call: TRBJ2-1
d_call: TRBD1
v_call: TRBV11-1
clone_size: many
cdr3_aa: CASSFRDRGYNEQFF
cdr3_nt: TGTGCCAGCAGCTTTAGGGACAGGGGATACAATGAGCAGTTCTTC

j_call: TRBJ1-1
d_call: -
v_call: TRBV5-1
clone_size: many
cdr3_aa: CASRRGLNTEAFF
cdr3_nt: TGCGCCAGCAGAAGGGGCTTGAACACTGAAGCTTTCTTT

j_call: TRBJ1-1
d_call: -
v_call: TRBV28
clone_size: many
cdr3_aa: CASSLPLRENTEAFF
cdr3_nt: TGTGCCAGCAGTTTACCCCTCAGGGAGAACACTGAAGCTTTCTTT

j_call: TRBJ2-1
d_call: -
v_call: TRBV5-1
clone_size: -
cdr3_aa: CASSLESTSEWEFF
cdr3_nt: TGCGCCAGCAGCTTGGAATCTACTTCAGAGTGGGAGTTCTTC

j_call: TRBJ2-7
d_call: TRBD2
v_call: TRBV29-1
clone_size: many
cdr3_aa: CSVAGLAGAEQYF
cdr3_nt: TGCAGCGTTGCGGGACTAGCGGGCGCTGAGCAGTACTTC

j_call: TRBJ2-7
d_call: -
v_call: TRBV19
clone_size: -
cdr3_aa: CASSIQLAAYEQYF
cdr3_nt: TGTGCCAGTAGTATTCAACTAGCAGCCTACGAGCAGTACTTC

j_call: TRBJ1-6
d_call: TRBD1
v_call: TRBV4-3
clone_size: -
cdr3_aa: CASSIQRGQGIPLHF
cdr3_nt: TGCGCCAGCAGTATTCAGAGGGGACAGGGGATCCCCCTCCACTTT

j_call: TRBJ1-3
d_call: -
v_call: TRBV28
clone_size: few
cdr3_aa: CASSSHRNTIYF
cdr3_nt: TGTGCCAGCAGTTCACACAGAAACACCATATATTTT

j_call: TRBJ1-2
d_call: TRBD1
v_call: TRBV28
clone_size: -
cdr3_aa: CASSRRRDRGRLRGGYTF
cdr3_nt: TGTGCCAGCAGTCGCCGTCGGGACAGGGGGCGGCTGCGAGGTGGCTACACCTTC

j_call: TRBJ2-1
d_call: TRBD2
v_call: TRBV12-3/TRBV12-4
clone_size: many
cdr3_aa: CASSIRGLEYNEQFF
cdr3_nt: TGTGCCAGCAGCATCAGGGGACTAGAATACAATGAGCAGTTCTTC

j_call: TRBJ1-2
d_call: -
v_call: TRBV5-5
clone_size: few
cdr3_aa: CASSLMGQLNYGYTF
cdr3_nt: TGTGCCAGCAGCTTGATGGGGCAGCTTAACTATGGCTACACCTTC

j_call: TRBJ2-2
d_call: -
v_call: TRBV12-3/TRBV12-4
clone_size: few
cdr3_aa: CASSSSSRGGGELFF
cdr3_nt: TGTGCCAGCAGCTCTAGCAGTAGGGGAGGCGGGGAGCTGTTTTTT

j_call: TRBJ1-1
d_call: -
v_call: TRBV2
clone_size: many
cdr3_aa: CASSVFLEAFF
cdr3_nt: TGTGCCAGCAGTGTTTTCCTGGAAGCTTTCTTT

j_call: TRBJ1-2
d_call: TRBD1
v_call: TRBV7-9
clone_size: -
cdr3_aa: CASSLDGTGGINYGYTF
cdr3_nt: TGTGCCAGCAGCTTAGACGGGACAGGGGGCATCAACTATGGCTACACCTTC

j_call: TRBJ2-7
d_call: TRBD2
v_call: TRBV20-1
clone_size: many
cdr3_aa: CSAYQRERPYEQYF
cdr3_nt: TGCAGTGCATACCAGCGGGAGCGCCCCTACGAGCAGTACTTC

j_call: TRBJ2-4
d_call: TRBD1
v_call: TRBV7-8
clone_size: many
cdr3_aa: CASSLEGARRRRAKNIQYF
cdr3_nt: TGTGCCAGCAGCTTAGAGGGGGCACGTCGGCGGCGGGCCAAAAACATTCAGTACTTC

j_call: TRBJ2-2
d_call: TRBD1
v_call: TRBV7-3
clone_size: many
cdr3_aa: CASSRGQGTIGELFF
cdr3_nt: TGTGCCAGCAGCCGGGGACAGGGAACCATCGGGGAGCTGTTTTTT

j_call: TRBJ2-5
d_call: -
v_call: TRBV6-2/TRBV6-3
clone_size: few
cdr3_aa: CASSLQGYAQETQYF
cdr3_nt: TGTGCCAGCAGTTTACAGGGCTACGCACAAGAGACCCAGTACTTC

j_call: TRBJ2-5
d_call: -
v_call: TRBV28
clone_size: many
cdr3_aa: CASSFFISGQETQYF
cdr3_nt: TGTGCCAGCAGTTTCTTTATTTCCGGACAAGAGACCCAGTACTTC

j_call: TRBJ2-3
d_call: -
v_call: TRBV6-1
clone_size: few
cdr3_aa: CASTRRSTDTQYF
cdr3_nt: TGTGCCAGCACTCGGCGGAGCACAGATACGCAGTATTTT

j_call: TRBJ2-5
d_call: -
v_call: TRBV2
clone_size: many
cdr3_aa: CASSGEGFETQYF
cdr3_nt: TGTGCCAGCAGTGGTGAGGGTTTTGAGACCCAGTACTTC

j_call: TRBJ2-4
d_call: TRBD2
v_call: TRBV9
clone_size: -
cdr3_aa: CASSVAGENIQYF
cdr3_nt: TGTGCCAGCAGCGTCGCGGGAGAGAACATTCAGTACTTC

j_call: TRBJ1-1
d_call: -
v_call: TRBV7-8
clone_size: many
cdr3_aa: CASSLAWGNTEAFF
cdr3_nt: TGTGCCAGCAGCTTAGCCTGGGGGAACACTGAAGCTTTCTTT

j_call: TRBJ2-3
d_call: TRBD2
v_call: TRBV29-1
clone_size: few
cdr3_aa: CSVASGASTDTQYF
cdr3_nt: TGCAGCGTCGCTAGCGGGGCGAGCACAGATACGCAGTATTTT

j_call: TRBJ2-7
d_call: -
v_call: TRBV7-8
clone_size: many
cdr3_aa: CASSPHRNYEQYF
cdr3_nt: TGTGCCAGCAGCCCGCATCGGAATTACGAGCAGTACTTC

j_call: TRBJ2-2
d_call: -
v_call: TRBV7-3
clone_size: many
cdr3_aa: CASSWGVNTGELFF
cdr3_nt: TGTGCCAGCAGTTGGGGGGTGAACACCGGGGAGCTGTTTTTT

j_call: TRBJ2-7
d_call: TRBD2
v_call: TRBV27
clone_size: -
cdr3_aa: CASSLYLAAAYEQYF
cdr3_nt: TGTGCCAGCAGTTTATATCTAGCGGCGGCCTACGAGCAGTACTTC

j_call: TRBJ2-5
d_call: TRBD2
v_call: TRBV30
clone_size: many
cdr3_aa: CAWSVQAGVGETQYF
cdr3_nt: TGTGCCTGGAGTGTACAAGCGGGAGTGGGAGAGACCCAGTACTTC

j_call: TRBJ2-5
d_call: TRBD1
v_call: TRBV12-3/TRBV12-4
clone_size: -
cdr3_aa: CASSPGQGTPETQYF
cdr3_nt: TGTGCCAGCAGTCCGGGACAGGGGACTCCAGAGACCCAGTACTTC

j_call: TRBJ2-3
d_call: -
v_call: TRBV11-1
clone_size: many
cdr3_aa: CASSFPGGGLNGRGPSTDTQYF
cdr3_nt: TGTGCCAGCAGCTTCCCCGGCGGAGGGTTGAACGGGAGGGGGCCTAGCACAGATACGCAGTATTTT